This is a list of T cell receptor beta chains from one sample in a study of PD-L1 blockade in urothelial cancer. Sequenced by immunoSEQ multiplex PCR; TCRdb stores in-frame clones only, minus some. The top ten hold less than 11% of the sample, which has roughly 51,000 clones, around 79% seen once. Sequences were derived from PBMCs, sampled around atezolizumab (anti-PD-L1) treatment. The receptors were sampled from a man between 65 and 85 years old with urothelial cancer. Both conserved end residues are part of each CDR3. Fields, in order: D gene, clone size, V gene, J gene, CDR3 protein, CDR3 DNA. The D gene is left open where the match is weak. Only some rows state a clone size, as once, few, many or a class for expanded clones.

D: -
size: -
V: TRBV7-7
J: TRBJ2-1
CDR3: CASSSATAASYNEQFF
DNA: TGTGCTAGCAGCTCCGCTACGGCGGCCTCCTACAATGAGCAGTTCTTC

D: -
size: -
V: TRBV21-1
J: TRBJ2-3
CDR3: CASSKEGGRRSDTQYF
DNA: TGTGCCAGCAGCAAAGAGGGCGGGAGGAGGTCAGATACGCAGTATTTT

D: -
size: once
V: TRBV5-1
J: TRBJ2-5
CDR3: CASSPKVAPETQYF
DNA: TGCGCCAGCAGCCCTAAAGTCGCTCCAGAGACCCAGTACTTC

D: -
size: -
V: TRBV19
J: TRBJ2-6
CDR3: CASTSWSGTGANVLTF
DNA: TGTGCCAGTACCTCGTGGAGTGGAACTGGGGCCAACGTCCTGACTTTC

D: TRBD2
size: -
V: TRBV27
J: TRBJ2-3
CDR3: CASSGLAGGSDTQYF
DNA: TGTGCCAGCAGTGGACTAGCGGGGGGATCAGATACGCAGTATTTT

D: -
size: -
V: TRBV9
J: TRBJ2-7
CDR3: CASSGAVTSYEQYF
DNA: TGTGCCAGCAGCGGAGCGGTAACCTCCTACGAGCAGTACTTC

D: -
size: -
V: TRBV25-1
J: TRBJ2-3
CDR3: CASSEYKGGTDTQYF
DNA: TGTGCCAGCAGTGAATATAAGGGGGGGACAGATACGCAGTATTTT

D: TRBD1
size: -
V: TRBV5-1
J: TRBJ2-7
CDR3: CASSHRDSYEQYF
DNA: TGCGCCAGCAGCCATCGGGACAGCTACGAGCAGTACTTC

D: -
size: -
V: TRBV9
J: TRBJ2-1
CDR3: CASSVSPGLNNEQFF
DNA: TGTGCCAGCAGCGTATCCCCCGGACTAAACAATGAGCAGTTCTTC

D: -
size: once
V: TRBV6-5
J: TRBJ2-5
CDR3: CASSYLGLQETQYF
DNA: TGTGCCAGCAGTTACCTGGGGCTCCAAGAGACCCAGTACTTC

D: -
size: once
V: TRBV2
J: TRBJ1-3
CDR3: CASNGSGRSGNTIYF
DNA: TGTGCCAGCAATGGATCAGGGCGTTCTGGAAACACCATATATTTT

D: -
size: -
V: TRBV6-4
J: TRBJ2-2
CDR3: CASRSTGTGELFF
DNA: TGTGCCAGCAGGAGTACGGGAACCGGGGAGCTGTTTTTT

D: -
size: -
V: TRBV4-1
J: TRBJ1-4
CDR3: CASSLGRFNEKLFF
DNA: TGCGCCAGCAGCCTAGGCAGGTTTAATGAAAAACTGTTTTTT

D: -
size: few
V: TRBV28
J: TRBJ1-1
CDR3: CASRTAGVEAFF
DNA: TGTGCCAGCAGAACGGCAGGGGTTGAAGCTTTCTTT

D: TRBD2
size: -
V: TRBV10-2
J: TRBJ2-1
CDR3: CASTPAGGHSEQFF
DNA: TGCGCCAGCACCCCAGCGGGAGGGCACAGTGAGCAGTTCTTC

D: TRBD1
size: -
V: TRBV28
J: TRBJ1-1
CDR3: CASSRDRSTEAFF
DNA: TGTGCCAGCAGTAGGGACAGATCTACTGAAGCTTTCTTT